The 4 T cell receptor beta chains below come from one sample, sequenced in a study of Ad26.COV2.S vaccination and SARS-CoV-2 variants. The treatment: about 20 received Ad26.COV2.S at low or high dose, single or two shots; roughly 5 received placebo; per-sample allocation not given. Following the first vaccine or placebo injection, samples were taken on day 63. Sequenced by immunoSEQ multiplex PCR; TCRdb stores in-frame clones only, minus some. This repertoire shows around 250,000 clones, roughly 86% found once; its top ten account for less than 3.5%. The sample in question was peripheral blood, obtained in a trial of Ad26.COV2.S vaccine versus placebo. Receptor source: a person between 18 and 65 years old who received the Ad26.COV2.S COVID-19 vaccine or a placebo.

This clone is a singleton in its sample. The chain couples TRBV12-5 to TRBJ1-1, with TRBD1 matching over 7 bases. This CDR3 region has 17 residues. Germline lookup yields CDR1 LGHNT and CDR2 FRNRAP. V lost 4 bases to trimming and J lost 0 bases; unmatched junction nucleotides: 11. CDR3 DNA: TGTGCTAGTGGTTCCGGTCCAAAGGACAGGATGAACACTGAAGCTTTCTTT. This codes for CASGSGPKDRMNTEAFF.

This chain links TRBV18 with TRBJ1-2, with TRBD1 matching 9 bases. V gave up 6 bases and J gave up 6 bases; unmatched junction bases: 5. Germline CDR1 is KGHSH and CDR2 is LQKENI. CDR3 length: 13 amino acids. The CDR3 here is CASSRTGGDGYTF. The CDR3 coding sequence is TGTGCCAGCTCGCGAACAGGGGGCGATGGCTACACCTTC.

This clone was seen a single time. This chain uses TRBV12-2 with TRBJ2-5; the DNA was not used to check the table's D call, TRBD1. TRBV12-2 is listed as a pseudogene. The CDR3 is 17 residues long. The CDR3 DNA follows: TGTGCAAGTCGCTTAATAGTTTTGTTAACAGTCCAAGAGACCCAGTACTTC. Protein: CASRLIVLLTVQETQYF.

V gene TRBV2 combines with J gene TRBJ2-1; D remains unclear. Germline assignment: CDR1 SNHLY and CDR2 FYNNEI. CDR3 length: 13 residues. Trimming removed 6 bases at V and 0 bases at J, with 6 bases between. CDR3 in DNA: TGTGCCAGCAGAAGGAGCTCCTACAATGAGCAGTTCTTC. It codes for CASRRSSYNEQFF.